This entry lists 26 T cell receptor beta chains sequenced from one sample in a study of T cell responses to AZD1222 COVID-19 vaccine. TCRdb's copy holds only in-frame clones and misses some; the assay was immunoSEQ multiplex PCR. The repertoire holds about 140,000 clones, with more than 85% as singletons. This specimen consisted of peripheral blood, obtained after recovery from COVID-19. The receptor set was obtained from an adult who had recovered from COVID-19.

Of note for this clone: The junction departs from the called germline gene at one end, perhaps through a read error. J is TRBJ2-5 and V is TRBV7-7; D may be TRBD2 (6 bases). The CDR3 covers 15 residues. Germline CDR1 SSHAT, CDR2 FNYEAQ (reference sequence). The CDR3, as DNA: TGTGCTAGCAGCTTAGGAGGGTCCAGGTGGGAGACCCAGTACTTC. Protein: CASSLGGSRWETQYF.

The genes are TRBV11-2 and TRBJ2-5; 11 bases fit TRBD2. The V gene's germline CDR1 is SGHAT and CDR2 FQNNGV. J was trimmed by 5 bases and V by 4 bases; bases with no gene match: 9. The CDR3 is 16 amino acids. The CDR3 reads CASSSLTSGRRETQYF. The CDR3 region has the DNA TGTGCCAGCAGCTCCTTAACTAGCGGGAGACGGGAGACCCAGTACTTC.

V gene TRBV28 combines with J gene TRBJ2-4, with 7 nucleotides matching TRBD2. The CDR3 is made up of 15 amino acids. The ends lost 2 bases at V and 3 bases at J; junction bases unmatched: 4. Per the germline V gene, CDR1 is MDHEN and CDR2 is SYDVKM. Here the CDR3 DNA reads TGTGCCAGCAGTTTAGCGGGGGAGGGCAAAAACATTCAGTACTTC. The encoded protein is CASSLAGEGKNIQYF.

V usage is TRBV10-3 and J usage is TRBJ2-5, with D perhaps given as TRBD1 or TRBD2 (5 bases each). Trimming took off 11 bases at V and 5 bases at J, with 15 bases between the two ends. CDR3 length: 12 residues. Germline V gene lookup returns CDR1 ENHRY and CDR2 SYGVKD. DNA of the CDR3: TGTGCCGCCCCCTTTCGGGACGAGACCCAGTACTTC. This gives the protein CAAPFRDETQYF.

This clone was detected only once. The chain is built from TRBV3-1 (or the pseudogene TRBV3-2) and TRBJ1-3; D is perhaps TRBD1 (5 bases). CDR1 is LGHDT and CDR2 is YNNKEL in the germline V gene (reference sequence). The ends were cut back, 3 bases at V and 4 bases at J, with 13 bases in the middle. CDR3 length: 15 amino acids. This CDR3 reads CASSQLGRAGNTIYF. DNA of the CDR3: TGTGCCAGCAGCCAGCTAGGCAGGGCCGGAAACACCATATATTTT.

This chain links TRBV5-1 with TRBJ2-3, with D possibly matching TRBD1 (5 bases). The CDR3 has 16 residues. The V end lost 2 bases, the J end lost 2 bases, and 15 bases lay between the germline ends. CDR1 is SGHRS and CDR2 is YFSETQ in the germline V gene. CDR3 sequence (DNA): TGCGCCAGCAGCTTCTTAAATGCAGGGATCACAGATACGCAGTATTTT. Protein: CASSFLNAGITDTQYF. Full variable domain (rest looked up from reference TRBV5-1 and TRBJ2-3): KAGVTQTPRYLIKTRGQQVTLSCSPISGHRSVSWYQQTPGQGLQFLFEYFSETQRNKGNFPGRFSGRQFSNSRSEMNVSTLELGDSALYLCASSFLNAGITDTQYFGPGTRLTVL.

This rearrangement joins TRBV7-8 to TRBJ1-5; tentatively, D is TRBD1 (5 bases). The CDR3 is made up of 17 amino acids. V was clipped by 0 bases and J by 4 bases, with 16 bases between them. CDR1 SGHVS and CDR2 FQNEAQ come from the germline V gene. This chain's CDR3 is CASSLARGDAINQPQHF. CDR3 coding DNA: TGTGCCAGCAGCTTAGCGCGAGGGGACGCCATTAATCAGCCCCAGCATTTT.

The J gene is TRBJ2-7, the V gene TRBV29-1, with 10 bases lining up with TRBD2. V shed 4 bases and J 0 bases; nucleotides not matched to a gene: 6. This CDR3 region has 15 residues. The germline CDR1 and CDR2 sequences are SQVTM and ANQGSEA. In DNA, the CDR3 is TGCAGCGTTGCACTAGCGGGATCCGTCTCCTACGAGCAGTACTTC. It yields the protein CSVALAGSVSYEQYF.

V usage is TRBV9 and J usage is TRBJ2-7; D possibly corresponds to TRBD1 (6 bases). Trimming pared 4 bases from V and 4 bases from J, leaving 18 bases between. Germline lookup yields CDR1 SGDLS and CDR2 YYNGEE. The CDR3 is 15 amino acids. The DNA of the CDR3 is TGTGCCAGCAGCCCAACCCCAGGGACATCTTACGAGCAGTACTTC. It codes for CASSPTPGTSYEQYF.

The CDR3 protein is CAWSRTKSGNTIYF. The CDR3 nucleotides are TGTGCCTGGAGTAGGACGAAATCTGGAAACACCATATATTTT. V is TRBV30 and J is TRBJ1-3; D gene ambiguous. Germline CDR1 reads GTSNPN; CDR2 reads SVGIG (reference sequence). This CDR3 has 14 amino acids. V was trimmed by 2 bases and J by 1 base, leaving 9 bases between them.

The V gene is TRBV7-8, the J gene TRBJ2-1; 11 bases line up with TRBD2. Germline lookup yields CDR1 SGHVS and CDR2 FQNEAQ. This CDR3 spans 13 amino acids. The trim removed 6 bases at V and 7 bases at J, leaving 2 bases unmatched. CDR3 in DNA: TGTGCCAGCAGGACTAGCGGGAAGAATGAGCAGTTCTTC. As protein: CASRTSGKNEQFF.

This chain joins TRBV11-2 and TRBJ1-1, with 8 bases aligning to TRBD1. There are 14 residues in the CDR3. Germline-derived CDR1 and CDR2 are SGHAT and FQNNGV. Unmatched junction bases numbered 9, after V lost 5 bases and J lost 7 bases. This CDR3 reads CASSPRTGFDEAFF. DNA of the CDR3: TGTGCCAGCAGCCCCCGGACAGGGTTTGATGAAGCTTTCTTT.

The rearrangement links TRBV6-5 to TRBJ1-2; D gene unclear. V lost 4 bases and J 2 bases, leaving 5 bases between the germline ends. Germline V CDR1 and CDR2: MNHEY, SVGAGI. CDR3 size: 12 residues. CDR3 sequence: CASSSENYGYTF. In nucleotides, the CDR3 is TGTGCCAGCAGTTCAGAAAACTATGGCTACACCTTC.

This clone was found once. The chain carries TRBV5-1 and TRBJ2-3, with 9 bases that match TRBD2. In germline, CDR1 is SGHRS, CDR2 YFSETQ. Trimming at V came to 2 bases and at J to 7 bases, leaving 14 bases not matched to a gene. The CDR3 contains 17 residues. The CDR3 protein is CASSLEGGRARLNTQYF. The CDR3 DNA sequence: TGCGCCAGCAGCTTAGAAGGCGGGAGGGCCCGGTTGAATACGCAGTATTTT.

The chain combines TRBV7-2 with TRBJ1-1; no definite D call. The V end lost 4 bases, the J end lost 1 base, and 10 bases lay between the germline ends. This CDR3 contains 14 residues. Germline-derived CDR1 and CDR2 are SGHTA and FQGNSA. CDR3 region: CASSSPAPNTEAFF. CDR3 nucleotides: TGTGCCAGCAGCTCCCCGGCCCCGAACACTGAAGCTTTCTTT.

The CDR3 sequence is CASSLGFGQAENSGNTIYF. In DNA form, the CDR3 reads TGTGCCAGCAGCTTAGGGTTCGGTCAGGCGGAAAACTCTGGAAACACCATATATTTT. The rearrangement uses TRBV13 and TRBJ1-3; D remains ambiguous. V was pared by 0 bases and J by 0 bases, with 18 bases between. Per germline, CDR1 PRHDT and CDR2 FYEKMQ (reference sequence). This CDR3 has 19 amino acids.

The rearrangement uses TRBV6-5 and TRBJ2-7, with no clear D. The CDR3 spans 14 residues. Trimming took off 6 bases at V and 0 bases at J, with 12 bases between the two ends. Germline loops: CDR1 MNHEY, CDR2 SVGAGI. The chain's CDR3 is CASSPRVASYEQYF. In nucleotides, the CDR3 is TGTGCCAGCAGCCCACGGGTTGCCTCCTACGAGCAGTACTTC.

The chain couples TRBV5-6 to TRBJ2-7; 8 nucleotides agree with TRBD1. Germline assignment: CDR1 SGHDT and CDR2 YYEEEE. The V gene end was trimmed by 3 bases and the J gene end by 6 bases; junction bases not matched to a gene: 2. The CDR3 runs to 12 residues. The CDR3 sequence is CASSSTGGEQYF. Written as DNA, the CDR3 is TGTGCCAGCAGCTCCACAGGGGGCGAGCAGTACTTC. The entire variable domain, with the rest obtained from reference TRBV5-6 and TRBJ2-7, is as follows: DAGVTQSPTHLIKTRGQQVTLRCSPKSGHDTVSWYQQALGQGPQFIFQYYEEEERQRGNFPDRFSGHQFPNYSSELNVNALLLGDSALYLCASSSTGGEQYFGPGTRLTVT.

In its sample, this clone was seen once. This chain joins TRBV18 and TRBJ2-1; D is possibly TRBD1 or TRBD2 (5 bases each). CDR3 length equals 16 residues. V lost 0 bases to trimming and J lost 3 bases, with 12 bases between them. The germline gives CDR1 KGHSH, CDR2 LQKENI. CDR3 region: CASSPPGERNYNEQFF. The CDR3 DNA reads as TGTGCCAGCTCACCACCGGGGGAGCGGAACTACAATGAGCAGTTCTTC.

The DNA for the CDR3 is TGCGCCAGCAGCTTAGGGGGGTCCGCAGCGGGAGGGCGGATAAGGGAGCAGTTCTTC. Translation gives CASSLGGSAAGGRIREQFF. The rearrangement joins TRBV5-1 to TRBJ2-1; 10 bases agree with TRBD2. Germline values: CDR1 SGHRS, CDR2 YFSETQ. CDR3 length: 19 amino acids. V dropped 2 bases and J dropped 10; count of bases not matched to a gene: 21.

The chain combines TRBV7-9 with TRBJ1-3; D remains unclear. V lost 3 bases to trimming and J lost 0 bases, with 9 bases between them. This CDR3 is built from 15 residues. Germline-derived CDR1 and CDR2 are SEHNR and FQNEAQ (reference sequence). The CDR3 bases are TGTGCCAGCAGCTTCAGCCCGGGCTCTGGAAACACCATATATTTT. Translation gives CASSFSPGSGNTIYF. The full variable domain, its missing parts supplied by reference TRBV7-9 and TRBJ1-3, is DTGVSQNPRHKITKRGQNVTFRCDPISEHNRLYWYRQTLGQGPEFLTYFQNEAQLEKSRLLSDRFSAERPKGSFSTLEIQRTEQGDSAMYLCASSFSPGSGNTIYFGEGSWLTVV.

CDR3 protein: CASSQSVGLAGGREQYF. In nucleotides, the CDR3 is TGTGCCAGCAGCCAATCTGTGGGACTAGCGGGAGGTCGCGAGCAGTACTTC. This sequence joins TRBV3-1 (or the pseudogene TRBV3-2) and TRBJ2-7; TRBD2 agrees at 15 bases. The CDR3 contains 17 residues. Germline loops: CDR1 LGHDT, CDR2 YNNKEL (reference sequence). With V trimmed by 2 bases and J by 6 bases, 8 bases remained unmatched.

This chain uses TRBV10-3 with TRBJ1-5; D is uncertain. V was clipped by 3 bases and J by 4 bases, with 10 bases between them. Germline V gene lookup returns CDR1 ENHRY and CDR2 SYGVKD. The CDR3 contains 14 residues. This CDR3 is CAISDEVQNQPQHF. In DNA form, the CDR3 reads TGTGCCATCAGTGACGAAGTTCAGAATCAGCCCCAGCATTTT.

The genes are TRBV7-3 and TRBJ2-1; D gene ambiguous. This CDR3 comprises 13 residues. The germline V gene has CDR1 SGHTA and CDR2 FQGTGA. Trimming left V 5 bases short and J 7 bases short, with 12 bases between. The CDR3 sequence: CASSRLIGNEQFF. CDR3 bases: TGTGCCAGCAGCCGCCTGATTGGAAATGAGCAGTTCTTC.

CDR3 nucleotide sequence: TGTGCCAGCAGCTTAAGGGCAGGGTGGGACTACGAGCAGTACTTC. Translating it yields CASSLRAGWDYEQYF. This chain uses TRBV7-3 with TRBJ2-7, with a tentative D call TRBD1 (5 bases). Per the germline V gene, CDR1 is SGHTA and CDR2 is FQGTGA. Deletions cut 1 base from V and 3 bases from J, with 13 bases between. The CDR3 has 15 amino acids.

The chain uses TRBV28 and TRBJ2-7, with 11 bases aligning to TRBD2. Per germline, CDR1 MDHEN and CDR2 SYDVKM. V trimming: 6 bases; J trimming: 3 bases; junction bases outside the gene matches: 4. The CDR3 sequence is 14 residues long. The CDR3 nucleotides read TGTGCCAGCAGCCCGACTAGCGGGAACTACGAGCAGTACTTC. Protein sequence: CASSPTSGNYEQYF.